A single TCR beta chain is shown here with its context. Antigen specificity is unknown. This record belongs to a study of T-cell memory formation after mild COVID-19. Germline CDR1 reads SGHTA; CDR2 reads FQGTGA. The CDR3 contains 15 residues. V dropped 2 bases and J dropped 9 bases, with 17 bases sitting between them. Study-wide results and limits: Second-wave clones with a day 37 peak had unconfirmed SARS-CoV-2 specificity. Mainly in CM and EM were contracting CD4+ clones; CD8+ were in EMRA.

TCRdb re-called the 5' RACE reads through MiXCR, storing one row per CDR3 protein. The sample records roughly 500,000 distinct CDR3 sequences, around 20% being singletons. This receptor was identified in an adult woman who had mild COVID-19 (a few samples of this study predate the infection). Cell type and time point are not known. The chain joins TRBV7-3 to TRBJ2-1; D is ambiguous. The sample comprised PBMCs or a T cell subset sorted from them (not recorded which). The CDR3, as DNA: TGTGCCAGCAGCTTACTGGCTTTTGGCAAGAGTGAGCAGTTCTTC. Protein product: CASSLLAFGKSEQFF. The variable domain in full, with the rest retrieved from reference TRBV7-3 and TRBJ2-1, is GAGVSQTPSNKVTEKGKYVELRCDPISGHTALYWYRQSLGQGPEFLIYFQGTGAADDSGLPNDRFFAVRPEGSVSTLKIQRTERGDSAVYLCASSLLAFGKSEQFFGPGTRLTVL.